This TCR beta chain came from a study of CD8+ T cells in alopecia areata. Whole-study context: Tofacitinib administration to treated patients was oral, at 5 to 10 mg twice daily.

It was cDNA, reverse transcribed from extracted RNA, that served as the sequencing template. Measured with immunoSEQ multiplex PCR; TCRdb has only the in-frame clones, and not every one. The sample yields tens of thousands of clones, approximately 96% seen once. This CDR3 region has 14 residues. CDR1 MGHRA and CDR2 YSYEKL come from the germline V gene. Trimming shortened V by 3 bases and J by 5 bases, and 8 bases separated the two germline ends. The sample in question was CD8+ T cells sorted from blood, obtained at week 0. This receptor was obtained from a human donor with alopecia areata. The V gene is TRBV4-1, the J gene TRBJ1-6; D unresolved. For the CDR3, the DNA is TGCGCCAGCAGCCAGTGGGGAGATAATTCACCCCTCCACTTT. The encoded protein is CASSQWGDNSPLHF.